This is a list of T cell receptor beta chains from one sample in a study of OX40 agonist ivuxolimab in advanced cancers. The data were produced by immunoSEQ multiplex PCR, yet TCRdb's version contains in-frame clones alone and is incomplete. The sample gives around 74,000 clones, approximately 84% of which show up once; 0.45% to 0.6% is in the top ten. The specimen was CD4+ or CD8+ T cells sorted from blood, collected in a trial of the OX40 agonist ivuxolimab. These receptor sequences come from an adult with an advanced solid tumor such as melanoma, head and neck, liver or kidney cancer. Each CDR3 is given with its conserved first and last residue. The D gene is left open where the match is weak. Where a row states a size, it is once, few, many or the class of an expanded clone; other rows omit it.

d_call,j_call,v_call,clone_size,cdr3_nt,cdr3_aa
.,TRBJ2-1,TRBV9,.,TGTGCCAGCAGCGTACGCGGGACAGACAATGAGCAGTTCTTC,CASSVRGTDNEQFF
.,TRBJ1-5,TRBV28,once,TGTGCCAGCAGTTTGGCAGGATGGGATCAGCCCCAGCATTTT,CASSLAGWDQPQHF
.,TRBJ1-2,TRBV7-9,.,TGTGCCAGCAGCTCCCCGGACAGAGGGCCCTATGGCTACACCTTC,CASSSPDRGPYGYTF
.,TRBJ1-5,TRBV7-2,.,TGTGCCAGCAGCTTAGCGGGTCAGAATCAGCCCCAGCATTTT,CASSLAGQNQPQHF
.,TRBJ2-7,TRBV7-6,.,TGTGCCAGCAGCTTAGAGTCATCGGCAGGGCCGTACGAGCAGTACTTC,CASSLESSAGPYEQYF
TRBD2,TRBJ2-1,TRBV10-3,.,TGTGCCATCAGTGAGGAAGGTAGCGGGGGCCCTTGGAATGAGCAGTTCTTC,CAISEEGSGGPWNEQFF
.,TRBJ1-5,TRBV5-1,.,TGCGCCAGCAGCTTAGGGGCAGGGTCAGGTCAGCCCCAGCATTTT,CASSLGAGSGQPQHF
TRBD1,TRBJ1-5,TRBV6-5,.,TGTGCCAGCAGACAACAGGGGGCTGGAAATCAGCCCCAGCATTTT,CASRQQGAGNQPQHF
.,TRBJ1-1,TRBV29-1,few,TGCAGCGCTGCTGGGGACATGAACACTGAAGCTTTCTTT,CSAAGDMNTEAFF
TRBD2,TRBJ2-7,TRBV4-1,.,TGCGCCAGCAGCCAACCTAGCGGGAGCGCTCTATACGAGCAGTACTTC,CASSQPSGSALYEQYF
.,TRBJ1-1,TRBV9,few,TGTGCCAGCAGCCGTAGCGAGGGCTCGTACTTTGCTTTCTTT,CASSRSEGSYFAFF
.,TRBJ2-1,TRBV2,.,TGTGCCAGCAGTGTAAGTGGGGCCCGCTACAATGAGCAGTTCTTC,CASSVSGARYNEQFF
TRBD2,TRBJ2-3,TRBV5-1,.,TGCGCCAGCAGCAGTTTCAGCGGGAGGGCCGAAGATACGCAGTATTTT,CASSSFSGRAEDTQYF
.,TRBJ2-2,TRBV7-9,.,TGTGCCAGCAGCCCCCCCGGGACGAACACCGGGGAGCTGTTTTTT,CASSPPGTNTGELFF
.,TRBJ2-3,TRBV19,.,TGTGCCAGTAACCGGAGGTTCCAGGAGGATACGCAGTATTTT,CASNRRFQEDTQYF
TRBD1,TRBJ1-4,TRBV7-9,.,TGTGCCAGCAGCTTACCAGCCTGGTTCCAGGGGGCGGCTAATGAAAAACTGTTTTTT,CASSLPAWFQGAANEKLFF
.,TRBJ1-6,TRBV30,.,TGTGCCTGGAGTGTATACGGAAATTCACCCCTCCACTTT,CAWSVYGNSPLHF
.,TRBJ2-4,TRBV5-6,.,TGTGCCAGCAGCCGCCGGGAGTTTGCCAAAAACATTCAGTACTTC,CASSRREFAKNIQYF
.,TRBJ1-1,TRBV19,.,TGTGCCAGTAGTATCAGCTACACTGAAGCTTTCTTT,CASSISYTEAFF
TRBD2,TRBJ2-1,TRBV11-3,.,TGTGCCAGCAGCTTAGGCGTGGGGAGCGGGAGGACCTACAATGAGCAGTTCTTC,CASSLGVGSGRTYNEQFF
TRBD2,TRBJ2-2,TRBV7-2,once,TGTGCCAGCAGCTTAGGTACTAGCGGGACCACCGGGGAGCTGTTTTTT,CASSLGTSGTTGELFF
.,TRBJ1-5,TRBV6-5,.,TGTGCCAGCAGTTCAGGGCTCGATCAGCCCCAGCATTTT,CASSSGLDQPQHF
.,TRBJ2-7,TRBV19,.,TGTGCCAGTAGTTCAGGACAACAGCAGTACTTC,CASSSGQQQYF
TRBD1,TRBJ1-5,TRBV28,.,TGTGCCACCGAGGACAGGGCGGTCCAGCCCCAGCATTTT,CATEDRAVQPQHF
.,TRBJ1-1,TRBV2,.,TGTGCCAGCAGTGAAGTGTCTGACACTGAAGCTTTCTTT,CASSEVSDTEAFF
.,TRBJ2-7,TRBV19,.,TGTGCCAGTAGCCTCCGAGCCGGGACCCAAGCGAACGAGCAGTACTTC,CASSLRAGTQANEQYF
.,TRBJ1-6,TRBV28,.,TGTGCCAGCAGTTTACCCAGCTCCTATAATTCACCCCTCCACTTT,CASSLPSSYNSPLHF
.,TRBJ1-2,TRBV4-1,.,TGCGCCAGCAGCCAAAGCCACCTTCAAAACTATGGCTACACCTTC,CASSQSHLQNYGYTF
.,TRBJ1-2,TRBV30,.,TGTGCCTGGAGTCCCATGGGGGACTATGGCTACACCTTC,CAWSPMGDYGYTF
.,TRBJ1-2,TRBV10-1,.,TGCGCCAGCCCACTGGGGGTGAACTATGGCTACACCTTC,CASPLGVNYGYTF
.,TRBJ1-1,TRBV4-3,.,TGCGCCAGCAGCCAAGGAGCCACGAACACTGAAGCTTTCTTT,CASSQGATNTEAFF
.,TRBJ1-2,TRBV7-9,.,TGTGCCAGCAAGAGGGAGGACTATGGCTACACCTTC,CASKREDYGYTF
TRBD2,TRBJ2-2,TRBV7-7,.,TGTGCTAGCAGCTCCCAGCGGGGGCCGAACACCGGGGAGCTGTTTTTT,CASSSQRGPNTGELFF
.,TRBJ1-5,TRBV6-6,.,TGTGCCAGCAGCCCTCAGACTCTGAATCAGCCCCAGCATTTT,CASSPQTLNQPQHF
TRBD1,TRBJ1-1,TRBV29-1,.,TGCAGCGTACTAGGACAGGAACCGATGAACACTGAAGCTTTCTTT,CSVLGQEPMNTEAFF
TRBD1,TRBJ2-7,TRBV18,.,TGTGCCAGCGCACTAAGGGGACAGGGGGATTTCTCCTACGAGCAGTACTTC,CASALRGQGDFSYEQYF
.,TRBJ1-1,TRBV7-2,once,TGTGCCAGCAGCTTAGTGGCGTTTGGGACGAACACTGAAGCTTTCTTT,CASSLVAFGTNTEAFF
TRBD2,TRBJ2-1,TRBV4-3,.,TGCGCCAGCAGCCGCACGTATGGGGGGGGGAACAATGAGCAGTTCTTC,CASSRTYGGGNNEQFF
TRBD1,TRBJ1-1,TRBV7-9,.,TGTGCCAGCAGTTCAGGGGGCGGTAACACTGAAGCTTTCTTT,CASSSGGGNTEAFF
.,TRBJ1-1,TRBV29-1,.,TGCAGCGTTGTAGGGCTCCCGGGACCGCCGAACACTGAAGCTTTCTTT,CSVVGLPGPPNTEAFF
TRBD1,TRBJ2-2,TRBV5-4,.,TGTGCCAGCAGCCAGACAGGGTACACCGGGGAGCTGTTTTTT,CASSQTGYTGELFF
.,TRBJ2-7,TRBV2,few,TGTGCCAGCACGGTATTCTACGAGCAGTACTTC,CASTVFYEQYF
.,TRBJ2-3,TRBV15,few,TGTGCCACCGGTAGAGAGGTATCAGATACGCAGTATTTT,CATGREVSDTQYF
TRBD1,TRBJ1-3,TRBV9,.,TGTGCCAGCAGCGGGGGACAGACTCACTCTGGAAACACCATATATTTT,CASSGGQTHSGNTIYF
.,TRBJ1-1,TRBV5-4,.,TGTGCCAGCAAGACCAGGGCCTTAAACACTGAAGCTTTCTTT,CASKTRALNTEAFF
.,TRBJ2-7,TRBV6-5,.,TGTGCCAGCACCAAAAGGGCGGGACACTCCTACGAGCAGTACTTC,CASTKRAGHSYEQYF
.,TRBJ1-5,TRBV30,.,TGTGCCTGGAGTGCAGGTTCATGGAGGGAGCCCCAGCATTTT,CAWSAGSWREPQHF
.,TRBJ1-5,TRBV7-3,once,TGTGCCAGCAGCTTAACAGCCACAGGGAATCAGCCCCAGCATTTT,CASSLTATGNQPQHF
.,TRBJ1-2,TRBV6-5,.,TGTGCCAGCACCCAGGGGAGGAACTATGGCTACACCTTC,CASTQGRNYGYTF
.,TRBJ2-7,TRBV6-5,.,TGTGCCAGCAGCATACCTCCGGGACTCGAGCAGTACTTC,CASSIPPGLEQYF
TRBD2,TRBJ2-2,TRBV7-8,.,TGTGCCAGCAGCCTCGGGACTAGCACATCCGGGGAGCTGTTTTTT,CASSLGTSTSGELFF
TRBD1,TRBJ1-2,TRBV5-8,once,TGTGCCAGCAGCCCATCACAGGGGGACTATGGCTACACCTTC,CASSPSQGDYGYTF